One sample yielded the 21 T cell receptor beta chains listed below, sequenced in a study of blood T cell repertoires in COVID-19. Sequenced by immunoSEQ multiplex PCR; TCRdb stores in-frame clones only, minus some. The table shows fewer than 300,000 clones, with 88% occurring only once. Sequences were obtained from peripheral blood. The receptors here all came from a man aged 18 to 29 with active or convalescent COVID-19.

The chain uses TRBV6-5 and TRBJ2-7, with TRBD1 as a possible D gene (7 bases). The V gene lost 6 bases and the J gene lost 2 bases, with 14 bases spanning the gap. Germline assignment: CDR1 MNHEY and CDR2 SVGAGI. This CDR3 has 14 residues. The CDR3 nucleotides read TGTGCCAGCAGCCGCGGGACAGTAACCTACGAGCAGTACTTC. Its translation is CASSRGTVTYEQYF.

This clone showed up just once. The genes are TRBV5-1 and TRBJ1-1; D remains unclear. The CDR3 runs to 14 residues. Trimming took off 2 bases at V and 0 bases at J, with 8 bases between the two ends. The germline V gene has CDR1 SGHRS and CDR2 YFSETQ. The CDR3 region is CASSFADLNTEAFF. The DNA for the CDR3 is TGCGCCAGCAGCTTTGCAGACTTGAACACTGAAGCTTTCTTT. The whole variable domain, remainder taken from reference TRBV5-1 and TRBJ1-1, is KAGVTQTPRYLIKTRGQQVTLSCSPISGHRSVSWYQQTPGQGLQFLFEYFSETQRNKGNFPGRFSGRQFSNSRSEMNVSTLELGDSALYLCASSFADLNTEAFFGQGTRLTVV.

This chain uses TRBV6-1 with TRBJ2-3, with 7 bases aligning to TRBD2. Germline loops: CDR1 MNHNS, CDR2 SASEGT. With V trimmed by 3 bases and J by 1 base, 13 bases remained unmatched. There are 18 residues in the CDR3. The CDR3 region is CASSDKLVIAGGTDTQYF. The CDR3 DNA follows: TGTGCCAGCAGTGATAAATTAGTTATCGCGGGGGGCACAGATACGCAGTATTTT.

The CDR3 region has the DNA TGCGCCAGCAGTCTGGCGGGGGGGCAATGGAATGAGCAGTTCTTC. Its translation is CASSLAGGQWNEQFF. The rearrangement links TRBV5-1 to TRBJ2-1, with 9 bases lining up with TRBD2. The CDR3 loop spans 15 amino acids. Germline CDR1 SGHRS, CDR2 YFSETQ. V dropped 5 bases and J dropped 7; count of bases not matched to a gene: 10.

This chain connects TRBV5-6 to TRBJ2-7, with D perhaps matching TRBD1 or TRBD2 (5 bases each). Germline CDR1 SGHDT, CDR2 YYEEEE. The V end lost 4 bases, the J end lost 0 bases, and 14 bases lay between the germline ends. The CDR3 length is 15 residues. The CDR3 sequence: CASSLGDSNSYEQYF. The CDR3 DNA reads as TGTGCCAGCAGCCTGGGAGACAGTAACTCCTACGAGCAGTACTTC.

The genes are TRBV9 and TRBJ1-3, with a tentative D call TRBD1 (5 bases). V lost 4 bases and J 0 bases, leaving 11 bases between the germline ends. Germline V gene lookup returns CDR1 SGDLS and CDR2 YYNGEE. CDR3 size: 15 residues. The CDR3 nucleotides are TGTGCCAGCAGCCCCACAGGAATCTCTGGAAACACCATATATTTT. Encoded protein: CASSPTGISGNTIYF.

This clone was detected a few times. The chain joins TRBV2 to TRBJ1-5; D might be TRBD1 (6 bases). The germline V gene has CDR1 SNHLY and CDR2 FYNNEI. V was clipped by 6 bases and J by 3 bases, with 15 bases between them. The CDR3 length is 15 residues. This CDR3 reads CASSPTTGTNQPQHF. CDR3 sequence (DNA): TGTGCCAGCAGCCCAACCACAGGGACCAATCAGCCCCAGCATTTT. The full variable domain, with the rest looked up from reference TRBV2 and TRBJ1-5, is EPEVTQTPSHQVTQMGQEVILRCVPISNHLYFYWYRQILGQKVEFLVSFYNNEISEKSEIFDDQFSVERPDGSNFTLKIRSTKLEDSAMYFCASSPTTGTNQPQHFGDGTRLSIL.

The gene calls are TRBV6-5 and TRBJ1-5; 8 nucleotides match TRBD1. With V trimmed by 5 bases and J by 5 bases, 2 bases remained unmatched. The CDR3 has 13 amino acids. CDR1 MNHEY and CDR2 SVGAGI come from the germline V gene. The CDR3, as DNA: TGTGCCAGCAGTCAGGACAGGGATCAGCCCCAGCATTTT. Its protein product is CASSQDRDQPQHF.

This clone appeared a single time. This chain connects TRBV5-6 to TRBJ1-2, with 7 bases fitting TRBD1. V lost 0 bases to trimming and J lost 5 bases; unmatched junction nucleotides: 4. CDR3 length equals 14 residues. The germline V gene encodes CDR1 SGHDT and CDR2 YYEEEE. In DNA form, the CDR3 reads TGTGCCAGCAGCTTGGGCAGGGGGTTATATGGCTACACCTTC. Amino acid sequence: CASSLGRGLYGYTF.

V is TRBV6-5 and J is TRBJ1-2; 7 bases line up with TRBD1. There are 13 residues in the CDR3. V was clipped by 8 bases and J by 0 bases; unmatched bases: 3. Germline CDR1 is MNHEY and CDR2 is SVGAGI. The CDR3 loop is CASGQGANYGYTF. The CDR3 nucleotides are TGTGCCAGCGGGCAGGGGGCTAACTATGGCTACACCTTC.

This sequence joins TRBV5-4 and TRBJ1-6, with D maybe TRBD1 (5 bases). The germline CDR1 and CDR2 sequences are SGHNT and YYREEE (reference sequence). With 3 bases removed from V and 10 bases from J, the gap between germline ends came to 8 bases. This CDR3 is built from 12 residues. This CDR3 reads CASSWGGSPLHF. CDR3 bases: TGTGCCAGCAGCTGGGGGGGATCACCCCTCCACTTT.

The V and J genes are TRBV5-6 and TRBJ1-2; D not resolved. This CDR3 is 13 amino acids long. Germline CDR1 and CDR2: SGHDT and YYEEEE. The V gene lost 1 base and the J gene lost 8 bases, with 12 bases spanning the gap. The CDR3 region is CASSLIGGGGYTF. The DNA of the CDR3 is TGTGCCAGCAGCTTGATCGGCGGAGGAGGCTACACCTTC.

The V and J genes are TRBV7-9 and TRBJ1-2; 8 bases are shared with TRBD1. This CDR3 is built from 14 residues. V lost 6 bases to trimming and J lost 4 bases; unmatched junction nucleotides: 7. Germline assignment: CDR1 SEHNR and CDR2 FQNEAQ (reference sequence). The CDR3 DNA reads TGTGCCAGCAGGGGACAGGAAACCTTCTATGGCTACACCTTC. Translating gives CASRGQETFYGYTF.

This clone was recorded a few times. In the same sample, other DNA sequences code for this CDR3. The chain carries TRBV19 and TRBJ2-7; 8 bases match TRBD1. Germline-derived CDR1 and CDR2 are LNHDA and SQIVND (reference sequence). The CDR3 extends over 13 amino acids. The J segment lost 4 bases and the V segment lost 3 bases, leaving 2 bases of the junction unmatched. Here the CDR3 reads CASSIRQGYEQYF. In DNA form, the CDR3 reads TGTGCCAGTAGTATCAGACAGGGGTACGAGCAGTACTTC.

This chain uses TRBV9 with TRBJ2-2; D is uncertain. Per germline, CDR1 SGDLS and CDR2 YYNGEE. V lost 4 bases, J lost 5 bases, and 18 bases lay in between. The CDR3 has 16 residues. CDR3 sequence reads: CASSLQPLFGTGELFF. DNA for the CDR3: TGTGCCAGCAGCCTACAACCCTTATTCGGGACCGGGGAGCTGTTTTTT. Using reference TRBV9 and TRBJ2-2 for the parts outside the CDR3, the full variable domain is DSGVTQTPKHLITATGQRVTLRCSPRSGDLSVYWYQQSLDQGLQFLIQYYNGEERAKGNILERFSAQQFPDLHSELNLSSLELGDSALYFCASSLQPLFGTGELFFGEGSRLTVL.

This clone showed up just once. The J gene is TRBJ2-3, the V gene TRBV7-9, with D perhaps TRBD1 (5 bases). This CDR3 is 15 amino acids long. V lost 3 bases to trimming and J lost 2 bases, with 12 bases between them. Germline V gene data show CDR1 as SEHNR and CDR2 as FQNEAQ (reference sequence). CDR3 in amino acids: CASSLGPALTDTQYF. The CDR3 DNA sequence: TGTGCCAGCAGCTTGGGGCCCGCGCTCACAGATACGCAGTATTTT.

The chain joins TRBV20-1 to TRBJ1-1; D possibly corresponds to TRBD1 (5 bases). From germline, CDR1 is DFQATT and CDR2 SNEGSKA (reference sequence). Deletions cut 3 bases from V and 10 bases from J, with 12 bases between. The CDR3 totals 11 residues. As DNA, the CDR3 is TGCAGTGCTAGGGGGGGGGACGCAGCTTTCTTT. This codes for CSARGGDAAFF.

J is TRBJ1-4 and V is TRBV4-3; maybe TRBD1 (5 bases). Per the germline V gene, CDR1 is LGHNA and CDR2 is YSLEER. This CDR3 has 15 residues. The V end was cut by 0 bases, the J end by 5 bases, with 10 bases between. CDR3 residues: CASSQDTGYNEKLFF. The CDR3 DNA follows: TGCGCCAGCAGCCAAGATACAGGATACAATGAAAAACTGTTTTTT.

V usage is TRBV4-1 and J usage is TRBJ1-2; D perhaps matches TRBD1 (5 bases). CDR1 and CDR2 from the germline V gene are MGHRA and YSYEKL. The germline V and J ends were trimmed by 2 bases and 8 bases, with 21 bases remaining between them. The CDR3 has 16 amino acids. The CDR3 region is CASSQTRDSSPRGYTF. DNA of the CDR3: TGCGCCAGCAGCCAAACCCGGGACTCCAGCCCGCGGGGCTACACCTTC.

The chain recombines TRBV5-1 with TRBJ1-2, with 7 positions matching TRBD1. Trimming removed 0 bases from V and 3 bases from J; junction bases left unmatched: 5. Germline loops: CDR1 SGHRS, CDR2 YFSETQ. The length of the CDR3 is 15 residues. The CDR3 nucleotides are TGCGCCAGCAGCTTGGCCGGACAGGAGCACTATGGCTACACCTTC. Amino acid sequence: CASSLAGQEHYGYTF.

The V and J genes are TRBV6-5 and TRBJ2-5, with TRBD2 identical over 7 bases. Germline CDR1 MNHEY, CDR2 SVGAGI. The CDR3 has 11 amino acids. The trim removed 8 bases at V and 5 bases at J, leaving 2 bases unmatched. Here the CDR3 DNA reads TGTGCCAGCTTCGGGGGGGAGACCCAGTACTTC. This encodes CASFGGETQYF.